The TCR beta chain described here comes from a study of OX40 agonist ivuxolimab in advanced cancers. In the study overall: Males comprised about 78% of the group, whose mean age was about 61 years (range roughly 23 to 80).

Trimming cost V 10 bases and J 7 bases; bases outside gene matches: 9. The CDR3 loop spans 14 amino acids. In germline, CDR1 is SEHNR, CDR2 FQNEAQ (reference sequence). Study observations and caveats: Researchers report that CD8+ T cells had, on average, more expanded clones than CD4+. Partly responding patients at 0.1-3.0 mg/kg showed some of the smallest clonal expansion.

Turning to this clone: Its antigen remains unknown.

Sequenced by immunoSEQ multiplex PCR; TCRdb stores in-frame clones only, minus some. The table lists fewer than 50,000 clones, roughly 92% of them singletons, with approximately 16% in the top ten. This receptor was taken from an adult with an advanced solid tumor such as melanoma, head and neck, liver or kidney cancer. The source material was CD4+ or CD8+ T cells sorted from blood, sampled in a trial of the OX40 agonist ivuxolimab. The chain employs TRBV7-9 and TRBJ2-1; 11 nucleotides line up with TRBD2. The CDR3 nucleotides are TGTGCCATTATTAGCGGGAGGGCCGGAAATGAGCAGTTCTTC. It translates to CAIISGRAGNEQFF.